Listed below are T cell receptor beta chains from one sample, sequenced in a study of post-analysis software for immune sequencing data. TCRdb ran MiXCR on the PCR reads and lists one entry per CDR3 protein. The profile shows more than 450,000 distinct CDR3 sequences, 30% to 40% of them singletons. The sequenced sample was blood. These TCRs come from a girl younger than 18 with multiple sclerosis. Each CDR3 is given with its conserved first and last residue. D genes are given only for firm matches. Size tells how often a clone was seen (once, few, many) or the class of an expanded clone, and some rows leave it out.

abundance,d_gene,v_gene,j_gene,CDR3nt,CDR3aa
NA,NA,TRBV4-2,TRBJ2-5,TGTGCCAGCAGCCAAGAGGGCCCGCAGGGGAAGGAGACCCAGTACTTC,CASSQEGPQGKETQYF
few,NA,TRBV5-1,TRBJ2-3,TGCGCCAGCAGCTCCAATCGCCCGGATACGCAGTATTTT,CASSSNRPDTQYF
many,NA,TRBV29-1,TRBJ1-2,TGCAGCGTACCACAGGGTGACTATGGCTACACCTTC,CSVPQGDYGYTF
NA,TRBD2,TRBV12-3/TRBV12-4,TRBJ2-7,TGTGCCAGCAGTCCCTCGGGCCCTAGCGGGGGGTTCTACGAGCAGTACTTC,CASSPSGPSGGFYEQYF
NA,NA,TRBV7-9,TRBJ2-3,TGTGCCAGCAGCTTAGCTCCCACTAACTCTCCGCAGTATTTT,CASSLAPTNSPQYF
few,NA,TRBV7-9,TRBJ2-7,TGTGCCAGCAGTTATGATCGGCAATTGGGTTTGAATAATGAGCAGTACTTC,CASSYDRQLGLNNEQYF
NA,NA,TRBV5-1,TRBJ1-1,TGCGCCAGCAGCTTCCTAACAGGGATCGACACTGAAGCTTTCTTT,CASSFLTGIDTEAFF
few,TRBD2,TRBV5-1,TRBJ2-3,TGCGCCAGCAGCCAGACCATAGCGGGGGGGCTTAGTTTGGGCACAGATACGCAGTATTTT,CASSQTIAGGLSLGTDTQYF
many,NA,TRBV5-1,TRBJ2-3,TGTGCCAGCAGCTTAGGCGGAGCAGATACGCAGTATTTT,CASSLGGADTQYF
NA,NA,TRBV7-3,TRBJ2-5,TGTGCCAGCAGCCCCGGTGTGGGGCCCCAAGAGACCCAGTACTTC,CASSPGVGPQETQYF
NA,NA,TRBV29-1,TRBJ1-1,TGCAGCGTGGGGGACCGAAGCCGCACTGAAGCTTTCTTT,CSVGDRSRTEAFF
few,NA,TRBV29-1,TRBJ1-1,TGCAGCGTTGGGGCAGATATGAACACTGAAGCTTTCTTT,CSVGADMNTEAFF
many,NA,TRBV6-5,TRBJ2-1,TGTGCCAGCAGACCGGGACAACTGAACAATGAGCAGTTCTTC,CASRPGQLNNEQFF
few,NA,TRBV9,TRBJ2-1,TGTGCCAGCAGCGTATTAAGCGGCGGACCCGGGGATGAGCAGTTCTTC,CASSVLSGGPGDEQFF
NA,NA,TRBV5-1,TRBJ2-3,TGCGCCAGCAGCTTTCGGGTGGGGAGCACAGATACGCAGTATTTT,CASSFRVGSTDTQYF
NA,NA,TRBV4-1,TRBJ2-7,TGCGCCAGCAGCCAACCCGGGACTTTGGAAGTCAACGAGCAGTACTTC,CASSQPGTLEVNEQYF
once,NA,TRBV12-3/TRBV12-4,TRBJ1-5,TGTGCCAGCAGTATCGAAATCGGGGGGATTAGCAATCAGCCCCAGCATTTT,CASSIEIGGISNQPQHF
NA,NA,TRBV5-1,TRBJ1-2,TGCGCCAGCAGCCCGCCCGGGGGTACCTATGGCTACACCTTC,CASSPPGGTYGYTF
NA,TRBD2,TRBV7-9,TRBJ2-7,TGTGCCAGCAGCTTAAGCCAGCGGGGTATTCACGAGCAGTACTTC,CASSLSQRGIHEQYF
NA,NA,TRBV12-3/TRBV12-4,TRBJ1-5,TGTGCCAGCAGTCCCCTCGGAGGGGTAAGCAATCAGCCCCAGCATTTT,CASSPLGGVSNQPQHF
NA,TRBD1,TRBV29-1,TRBJ1-2,TGCAGCGTTGAACAGGGGGCGGACGGCTACACCTTC,CSVEQGADGYTF
once,TRBD1,TRBV18,TRBJ1-2,TGTGCCAGCTCACCACGAACAGGGGGCGCGGATGGCCACACCTTC,CASSPRTGGADGHTF
NA,TRBD1,TRBV5-6,TRBJ1-5,TGTGCCAGCAGCTTAACCGGGACAGGGGACCAGCCCCAGCATTTT,CASSLTGTGDQPQHF
NA,TRBD1,TRBV12-3/TRBV12-4,TRBJ1-2,TGTGCCAGCAGTTTCTTCGTTCAGGGGGCGAGGAATGGCTACACCTTC,CASSFFVQGARNGYTF
once,NA,TRBV20-1,TRBJ2-5,TGCAGTGCTAGAGTTACAAGGGACGGGGGATTACGAGAGACCCAGTACTTC,CSARVTRDGGLRETQYF
NA,NA,TRBV5-5,TRBJ1-2,TGTGCCAGCAGCCCCGACAGGTTGGGGGTCGCCTATGGCTACACCTTC,CASSPDRLGVAYGYTF
few,TRBD1,TRBV6-5,TRBJ1-1,TGTGCCAGCAACCTAGGACAGGGCCTATTGAACACTGAAGCTTTCTTT,CASNLGQGLLNTEAFF
few,NA,TRBV10-3,TRBJ1-2,TGTGCCATCAGTGTTGGGACCTATGGCTACACCTTC,CAISVGTYGYTF
few,TRBD2,TRBV5-1,TRBJ2-3,TGCGCCAGCAGCTTGGATACCAGCGGGGGGGCCAAAGATACGCAGTATTTT,CASSLDTSGGAKDTQYF
few,TRBD1,TRBV6-5,TRBJ1-1,TGTGCCAGCAGTTACAGCATCCAGGGGGGGAACACTGAAGCTTTCTTT,CASSYSIQGGNTEAFF
few,NA,TRBV12-5,TRBJ2-5,TGTGCTAGTGGTTTGGGAGAAGTGGGGGGCACTGGAGAGACCCAGTACTTC,CASGLGEVGGTGETQYF
NA,TRBD2,TRBV3-1,TRBJ2-1,TGTGCCAGCAGCCCTCCCCAGCGGGGGTTTGACAATGAGCAGTTCTTC,CASSPPQRGFDNEQFF
NA,NA,TRBV5-1,TRBJ2-7,TGCGCCAGCAGCTTGAGCCAGTTAAGGAACTACGAGCAGTACTTC,CASSLSQLRNYEQYF
NA,NA,TRBV6-5,TRBJ1-5,TGTGCCAGCAGTTGGTCAGGCTACAATCAGCCCCAGCATTTT,CASSWSGYNQPQHF
few,TRBD2,TRBV6-5,TRBJ2-3,TGTGCCAGCAGCCACGGGCTAGCGGGGGGGCTAAGCACAGATACGCAGTATTTT,CASSHGLAGGLSTDTQYF
NA,NA,TRBV27,TRBJ1-2,TGTGCCAGCAGTCCGGACTCCCCGAACTATGGCTACACCTTC,CASSPDSPNYGYTF
NA,NA,TRBV7-6,TRBJ2-3,TGTGCCAGCAGCCGGTGGGGCGTAGGGACAATCACAGATACGCAGTATTTT,CASSRWGVGTITDTQYF
NA,TRBD1,TRBV14,TRBJ1-5,TGTGCCAGCAGCCCCCCGGGACAGGTCATGGGGAATCAGCCCCAGCATTTT,CASSPPGQVMGNQPQHF
NA,NA,TRBV6-6,TRBJ1-2,TGTGCCAGCAGTTACTCGGGCGTCCACCCCGTCCCCTATGGCTACACCTTC,CASSYSGVHPVPYGYTF
NA,NA,TRBV10-3,TRBJ2-7,TGTGCCACCAGGACAGCACCCTACAATGAGCAGTACTTC,CATRTAPYNEQYF
many,NA,TRBV20-1,TRBJ2-7,TGCAGTGCTGAGGCCAACTCCTACGAGCAGTACTTC,CSAEANSYEQYF
NA,NA,TRBV15,TRBJ1-6,TGTGCCACCAGCAGAGACAGCGATTCACCCCTCCACTTT,CATSRDSDSPLHF
NA,NA,TRBV7-2,TRBJ2-5,TGTGCCAGCAGCTTTATGCCGGGACTCCTAGGAAGGGAGACCCAGTACTTC,CASSFMPGLLGRETQYF
many,NA,TRBV6-5,TRBJ1-2,TGTGCCAGCAGTCCAAACCCCCGGGTTCCTAACTATGGCTACACCTTC,CASSPNPRVPNYGYTF
few,NA,TRBV20-1,TRBJ1-2,TGCAGTGCTTTTTCTCCCCGGTCAGGGGAGAACTATGGCTACACCTTC,CSAFSPRSGENYGYTF
NA,NA,TRBV28,TRBJ1-5,TGTGCCAGCAAATACGGACCGGAATCGACGAATCAGCCCCAGCATTTT,CASKYGPESTNQPQHF